The 20 T cell receptor beta chains listed next were all sequenced from one sample in a study of cytotoxic CD8 clonotypes in ibrutinib-treated CLL. The protocol was immunoSEQ multiplex PCR, while the TCRdb copy is restricted to in-frame clones and leaves out a portion. Among about 14,000 clones, more than 60% were seen once, and the ten largest hold 4.5% to 5.5%. This sample comprised PBMCs, obtained before ibrutinib treatment. The receptor source for this set is a human donor with chronic lymphocytic leukemia.

This clone was found a few times. The V and J genes are TRBV5-8 and TRBJ1-4; tentative D call: TRBD1 (6 bases). With 7 bases removed from V and 2 bases from J, the gap between germline ends came to 18 bases. The CDR3 is 16 residues long. Germline V gene data show CDR1 as SGHTS and CDR2 as YDEGEE. CDR3 nucleotide sequence: TGTGCCAGCTGGCGCTTCAGGGGATCTACTAATGAAAAACTGTTTTTT. It codes for CASWRFRGSTNEKLFF.

The chain has TRBV13 and TRBJ1-2, with 9 bases lining up with TRBD1. The CDR3 runs 19 residues. V lost 0 bases to trimming and J lost 4 bases; unmatched junction nucleotides: 15. Germline CDR1 and CDR2: PRHDT and FYEKMQ (reference sequence). The CDR3 here is CASSLGRGDRALPSYGYTF. In nucleotides, the CDR3 is TGTGCCAGCAGCTTAGGGAGGGGGGACAGGGCGCTCCCTTCCTATGGCTACACCTTC.

V usage is TRBV9 and J usage is TRBJ2-5; D perhaps matches TRBD1 (5 bases). The germline V and J ends were trimmed by 0 bases and 5 bases, with 5 bases remaining between them. In germline, CDR1 is SGDLS, CDR2 YYNGEE. The CDR3 runs to 12 residues. The CDR3: CASSVEGETQYF. CDR3 DNA: TGTGCCAGCAGCGTAGAGGGGGAGACCCAGTACTTC.

This chain connects TRBV6-5 to TRBJ2-2, with D perhaps assigned TRBD1 or TRBD2 (5 bases each). CDR1 is MNHEY, CDR2 SVGAGI, per germline. Trimming took 6 bases from V and 6 from J, leaving 8 bases between them. The CDR3 has 12 residues. The CDR3 bases are TGTGCCAGCAGCAGGGACCCCGGGGAGCTGTTTTTT. Amino acids: CASSRDPGELFF.

The chain links TRBV9 to TRBJ2-7; 7 bases align to TRBD1. CDR3 length: 14 amino acids. Germline V gene data show CDR1 as SGDLS and CDR2 as YYNGEE. V dropped 3 bases and J dropped 6; count of bases not matched to a gene: 9. CDR3 region: CASSGADRAVEQYF. The CDR3 DNA sequence: TGTGCCAGCAGCGGGGCCGACAGGGCGGTCGAGCAGTACTTC.

The rearrangement joins TRBV28 to TRBJ1-5; D remains ambiguous. The CDR3 covers 13 residues. Trimming took 6 bases from V and 6 from J, leaving 12 bases between them. Germline V gives CDR1 MDHEN, CDR2 SYDVKM. The CDR3 DNA sequence: TGTGCCAGCAGACCTGAGTGGGTTCAGCCCCAGCATTTT. It translates to CASRPEWVQPQHF. The full variable domain, its missing parts supplied by reference TRBV28 and TRBJ1-5, is DVKVTQSSRYLVKRTGEKVFLECVQDMDHENMFWYRQDPGLGLRLIYFSYDVKMKEKGDIPEGYSVSREKKERFSLILESASTNQTSMYLCASRPEWVQPQHFGDGTRLSIL.

J is TRBJ2-4 and V is TRBV28; D is uncertain. The CDR3 consists of 13 residues. V dropped 8 bases and J dropped 2 bases, with 10 bases sitting between them. The germline V gene has CDR1 MDHEN and CDR2 SYDVKM. The CDR3 protein is CASSSGTKNIQYF. CDR3 DNA sequence: TGTGCCAGCTCTTCTGGGACCAAAAACATTCAGTACTTC.

This clone was detected a few times. This chain links TRBV7-9 with TRBJ1-2; 12 bases fit TRBD1. Germline values: CDR1 SEHNR, CDR2 FQNEAQ (reference sequence). CDR3 size: 15 residues. V lost 5 bases, J lost 9 bases, and 10 bases stayed unmatched. CDR3 nucleotides: TGTGCCAGCAGCGACCGGGACAGGGGGCCGCTGAGCTACACCTTC. This encodes CASSDRDRGPLSYTF. The whole variable domain, remainder taken from reference TRBV7-9 and TRBJ1-2, is DTGVSQNPRHKITKRGQNVTFRCDPISEHNRLYWYRQTLGQGPEFLTYFQNEAQLEKSRLLSDRFSAERPKGSFSTLEIQRTEQGDSAMYLCASSDRDRGPLSYTFGSGTRLTVV.

The table lists this clone with a few counts. The junction does not match germline at one end; this may be a read error. CDR3 coding DNA: TGTGCCAGCAGCCTAGCCCGGGGGGGACCCTACGAGCAGTACTTC. Protein product: CASSLARGGPYEQYF. This rearrangement joins TRBV7-9 to TRBJ2-7, with 8 bases lining up with TRBD2. Germline CDR1 is SEHNR and CDR2 is FQNEAQ (reference sequence). The CDR3 length is 15 residues.

This chain joins TRBV6-5 and TRBJ2-5; D possibly corresponds to TRBD1 (6 bases). Trimming shortened V by 7 bases and J by 7 bases, and 19 bases separated the two germline ends. The CDR3 sequence is 14 residues long. The germline CDR1 and CDR2 sequences are MNHEY and SVGAGI. CDR3: CASTQGRGWGTQYF. CDR3 nucleotides: TGTGCCAGCACCCAGGGGAGAGGCTGGGGGACCCAGTACTTC.

This chain uses TRBV7-2 with TRBJ2-3, with 8 bases identical to TRBD2. The germline gives CDR1 SGHTA, CDR2 FQGNSA. The CDR3 contains 18 residues. Unmatched junction bases numbered 12, after V lost 0 bases and J lost 4 bases. The chain's CDR3 is CASSLAPTGGGGPDTQYF. The CDR3 bases are TGTGCCAGCAGCTTAGCTCCCACCGGGGGGGGTGGCCCAGATACGCAGTATTTT.

There are a few counts of this clone. The chain uses TRBV7-9 and TRBJ2-1; tentative D call: TRBD2 (6 bases). CDR1 SEHNR and CDR2 FQNEAQ come from the germline V gene (reference sequence). The ends were cut back, 1 base at V and 1 base at J, with 17 bases in the middle. The CDR3 is 18 amino acids. The CDR3 here is CASSLDQAGPWSYNEQFF. The CDR3 nucleotides read TGTGCCAGCAGCTTAGATCAGGCGGGGCCCTGGTCCTACAATGAGCAGTTCTTC.

The chain links TRBV10-3 to TRBJ1-2, with 7 bases lining up with TRBD1. From germline, CDR1 is ENHRY and CDR2 SYGVKD. This CDR3 is built from 12 residues. With V trimmed by 8 bases and J by 4 bases, 4 bases remained unmatched. CDR3 in DNA: TGTGCCATCGGGACAGACTCCTATGGCTACACCTTC. Protein product: CAIGTDSYGYTF.

This chain joins TRBV7-8 and TRBJ2-5, with D possibly matching TRBD1 (6 bases). Trimming shortened V by 10 bases and J by 5 bases, and 17 bases separated the two germline ends. The CDR3 is 13 amino acids. CDR1 and CDR2 (germline): SGHVS, FQNEAQ. The DNA for the CDR3 is TGTGCCACCGCAGGGGCGGCCCGGGAGACCCAGTACTTC. This codes for CATAGAARETQYF.

V gene TRBV5-1 combines with J gene TRBJ1-2, with 9 bases lining up with TRBD1. Trimming took 2 bases from V and 4 from J; bases not matched to a gene: 6. The CDR3 extends over 15 amino acids. CDR1 is SGHRS and CDR2 is YFSETQ in the germline V gene. CDR3 DNA sequence: TGCGCCAGCAGCTTAACCGGGACAGGGCGCTATGGCTACACCTTC. This codes for CASSLTGTGRYGYTF.

The chain links TRBV7-2 to TRBJ1-4; D may be TRBD1 (6 bases). The V gene's germline CDR1 is SGHTA and CDR2 FQGNSA. This CDR3 is 14 amino acids long. Between the trimmed V and J ends, which lost 3 bases and 8 bases, there was a span of 13 bases. CDR3 protein: CASSFGGAEEKLFF. In DNA form, the CDR3 reads TGTGCCAGCAGCTTTGGGGGCGCCGAAGAAAAACTGTTTTTT.

This rearrangement joins TRBV7-8 to TRBJ2-5, with D possibly matching TRBD1 (5 bases). This CDR3 contains 13 residues. CDR1 is SGHVS, CDR2 FQNEAQ, per germline. V was shortened by 1 base and J by 3 bases, with 6 bases between the two germline ends. CDR3 bases: TGTGCCAGCAGCTTAGAGGGGAAAGAGACCCAGTACTTC. Its protein product is CASSLEGKETQYF.

This chain connects TRBV9 to TRBJ2-6, with 9 bases aligning to TRBD1. The length of the CDR3 is 18 residues. The germline V gene has CDR1 SGDLS and CDR2 YYNGEE. V lost 2 bases to trimming and J lost 1 base; unmatched junction nucleotides: 7. The CDR3 DNA follows: TGTGCCAGCAGCGTCGACCCGGGACAGGGTTCTGGGGCCAACGTCCTGACTTTC. Residues: CASSVDPGQGSGANVLTF.

This CDR3 is CASRNREGHAQYYGYTF. CDR3 in DNA: TGTGCCAGCAGAAACAGGGAAGGACACGCGCAGTACTATGGCTACACCTTC. This chain joins TRBV2 and TRBJ1-2, with D perhaps matching TRBD1 (6 bases). Germline CDR1 and CDR2: SNHLY and FYNNEI. Trimming took off 6 bases at V and 3 bases at J, with 23 bases between the two ends. The CDR3 consists of 17 residues.

The table lists this clone with a count of one. The J gene is TRBJ2-1, the V gene TRBV7-2, with 8 nucleotides matching TRBD1. Germline values: CDR1 SGHTA, CDR2 FQGNSA. CDR3 length equals 14 residues. V lost 2 bases and J lost 7; bases outside the gene matches: 4. The CDR3 spells CASSLQGAGNEQFF. Here the CDR3 DNA reads TGTGCCAGCAGCTTACAGGGGGCTGGGAATGAGCAGTTCTTC.